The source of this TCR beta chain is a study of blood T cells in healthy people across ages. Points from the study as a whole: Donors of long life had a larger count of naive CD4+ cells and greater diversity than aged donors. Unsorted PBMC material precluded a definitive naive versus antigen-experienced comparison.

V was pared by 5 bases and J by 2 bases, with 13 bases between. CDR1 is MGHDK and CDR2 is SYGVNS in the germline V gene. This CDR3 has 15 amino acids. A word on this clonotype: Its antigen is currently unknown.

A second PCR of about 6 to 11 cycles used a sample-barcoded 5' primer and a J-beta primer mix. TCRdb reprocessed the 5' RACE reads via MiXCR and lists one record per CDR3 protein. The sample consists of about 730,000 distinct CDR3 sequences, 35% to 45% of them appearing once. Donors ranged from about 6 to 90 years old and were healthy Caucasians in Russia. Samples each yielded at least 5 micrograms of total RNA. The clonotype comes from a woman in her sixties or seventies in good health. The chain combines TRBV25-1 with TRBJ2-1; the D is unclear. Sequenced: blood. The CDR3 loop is CASSKAAETYNEQFF. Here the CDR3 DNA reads TGTGCCAGCAGTAAGGCGGCGGAAACCTACAATGAGCAGTTCTTC.